The next 10 T cell receptor beta chains were all read from a single sample in a study of PD-L1 blockade in urothelial cancer. Repertoires were generated with immunoSEQ multiplex PCR, while TCRdb's copy carries only in-frame clones and drops some. Of 84,000 or so clones detected, roughly 84% appear once; the ten largest clones hold around 14%. Time point specified: pretreatment peripheral blood. Material: PBMCs, obtained around atezolizumab (anti-PD-L1) treatment. These receptors all stem from a man aged 60-69 years with urothelial cancer.

The chain employs TRBV19 and TRBJ1-6; D might be TRBD1 (6 bases). V was pared by 3 bases and J by 6 bases, with 15 bases between. CDR3 size: 16 residues. Germline CDR1 and CDR2: LNHDA and SQIVND (reference sequence). CDR3 sequence: CASSIPQTGINSPLHF. CDR3 DNA: TGTGCCAGTAGTATCCCCCAAACAGGGATTAATTCACCCCTCCACTTT.

This clone was recorded a few times. The chain carries TRBV18 and TRBJ1-1; 8 nucleotides align to TRBD1. The germline CDR1 and CDR2 sequences are KGHSH and LQKENI. J was trimmed by 5 bases and V by 4 bases; bases with no gene match: 12. The CDR3 extends over 16 amino acids. In DNA, the CDR3 is TGTGCCAGCTCACTTTTGCAGGGGGCGACGAGTACTGAAGCTTTCTTT. Amino acids: CASSLLQGATSTEAFF.

Note on this clone: Additional DNA sequences in this sample encode the identical CDR3. Here the CDR3 DNA reads TGCGCCAGCAGCCTCGCGGTGGATACGCAGTATTTT. Amino acid sequence: CASSLAVDTQYF. J is TRBJ2-3 and V is TRBV5-1; D gene ambiguous. Germline loops: CDR1 SGHRS, CDR2 YFSETQ. The CDR3 consists of 12 residues. Trimming shortened V by 4 bases and J by 6 bases, and 9 bases separated the two germline ends. Full variable domain (outside the CDR3, taken from reference TRBV5-1 and TRBJ2-3): KAGVTQTPRYLIKTRGQQVTLSCSPISGHRSVSWYQQTPGQGLQFLFEYFSETQRNKGNFPGRFSGRQFSNSRSEMNVSTLELGDSALYLCASSLAVDTQYFGPGTRLTVL.

The chain uses TRBV6-6 and TRBJ1-2; 9 bases are shared with TRBD1. V dropped 6 bases and J dropped 1; count of bases not matched to a gene: 6. Germline V gives CDR1 MNHNY, CDR2 SVGAGI (reference sequence). The CDR3 loop spans 15 amino acids. This chain's CDR3 is CASSLTGGSNYGYTF. The CDR3 DNA sequence: TGTGCCAGCAGCCTGACAGGGGGTAGTAACTATGGCTACACCTTC.

The chain couples TRBV27 to TRBJ2-7; 10 nucleotides line up with TRBD2. The V gene's germline CDR1 is MNHEY and CDR2 SMNVEV (reference sequence). Losses at the gene ends were 4 bases for V and 13 bases for J; bases not matched to a gene: 7. The CDR3 has 12 residues. The DNA for the CDR3 is TGTGCCAGCAGTTCCCCTAGCGGGAGCGAATACTTC. Translated, it gives CASSSPSGSEYF.

The V call is TRBV5-5, the J call TRBJ2-7; 10 nucleotides match TRBD2. The CDR3 has 15 amino acids. J lost 3 bases, V lost 0 bases, and 3 bases had no gene match. Germline V gene lookup returns CDR1 SGHKS and CDR2 YYEKEE (reference sequence). The CDR3 region is CASSLGPSGSYEQYF. The CDR3 coding sequence is TGTGCCAGCAGCTTGGGTCCTAGCGGGAGCTACGAGCAGTACTTC.

The chain links TRBV13 to TRBJ1-1; 7 bases map to TRBD1. The ends lost 5 bases at V and 4 bases at J; junction bases unmatched: 7. The CDR3 runs 14 residues. Germline V CDR1 and CDR2: PRHDT, FYEKMQ (reference sequence). In nucleotides, the CDR3 is TGTGCCAGCAGCCGCGGACAGGCGAGCACTGAAGCTTTCTTT. It is translated as CASSRGQASTEAFF.

V and J are TRBV5-1 and TRBJ1-6; perhaps TRBD1 as D (6 bases). V gave up 0 bases and J gave up 9 bases, with 19 bases separating them. CDR3 size: 17 residues. Germline CDR1 is SGHRS and CDR2 is YFSETQ. This CDR3 is CASSLEMGEQGFSPLHF. CDR3 sequence (DNA): TGCGCCAGCAGCTTGGAGATGGGGGAACAGGGTTTTTCACCCCTCCACTTT.

V gene TRBV6-4 combines with J gene TRBJ2-2; TRBD2 is a possible D gene (6 bases). Trimming removed 4 bases from V and 3 bases from J, with 9 bases in between. The CDR3 consists of 14 residues. The germline V gene has CDR1 MRHNA and CDR2 SNTAGT. The CDR3 reads CASSAGLDTGELFF. CDR3 in DNA: TGTGCCAGCAGTGCGGGACTTGACACCGGGGAGCTGTTTTTT.

The chain couples TRBV9 to TRBJ1-4, with a possible D match to TRBD1 (6 bases). The V end was cut by 4 bases, the J end by 4 bases, with 14 bases between. This CDR3 has 15 amino acids. Germline CDR1 is SGDLS and CDR2 is YYNGEE. The CDR3 DNA reads TGTGCCAGCAGCCCCAGGACAGTGAATAATGAAAAACTGTTTTTT. This encodes CASSPRTVNNEKLFF. The full variable domain, its missing parts supplied by reference TRBV9 and TRBJ1-4, is DSGVTQTPKHLITATGQRVTLRCSPRSGDLSVYWYQQSLDQGLQFLIQYYNGEERAKGNILERFSAQQFPDLHSELNLSSLELGDSALYFCASSPRTVNNEKLFFGSGTQLSVL.